This entry lists 22 T cell receptor beta chains sequenced from one sample in a study of beta chain features in type 1 diabetes (dated by TCRdb to the late 2010s). The library was produced with the immunoSEQ multiplex PCR assay. The entire amount of isolated RNA was reverse transcribed using the High Capacity cDNA Reverse Transcription Kit, so the sequenced TCRB transcripts were expressed ones. As stored in TCRdb, this immuneACCESS dataset retains in-frame rearrangements with V and J assigned. A fraction of the clones does not appear; measured against another copy, unresolved V genes explain less than half of the discrepancy, and the remainder lacks a known reason. Within this sample are about 700,000 clones, with roughly an eighth of them counted one time only. The ten largest clones take up less than 0.025% of the sample. These TCRs' antigens remain unknown. Study-wide findings and limitations: Type 1 diabetes patients showed a moderate but significant shortening of TCRB CDR3 length in all four CD4+ subsets.

Source material: naive CD4+ T cells from blood. The intended sense of this specimen's cell subset or site label: true naive CD4+ T cells. The receptors shown here come from a young man with type 1 diabetes.

The J gene is TRBJ2-7, the V gene TRBV27; 11 nucleotides align to TRBD2. The CDR3 consists of 14 residues. Germline CDR1 MNHEY, CDR2 SMNVEV (reference sequence). V dropped 6 bases and J dropped 3; count of bases not matched to a gene: 4. The CDR3, as DNA: TGTGCCAGCAGCGGGACTAGCGGACGCTACGAGCAGTACTTC. Encoded protein: CASSGTSGRYEQYF.

This clone was counted only a few times. The J gene is TRBJ2-1, the V gene TRBV4-1, with 9 bases that match TRBD2. V lost 5 bases and J lost 1; bases outside the gene matches: 6. Germline V gives CDR1 MGHRA, CDR2 YSYEKL. CDR3 length: 16 amino acids. The CDR3, as DNA: TGCGCCAGCAGCGCCCTACTAGCGGGTTCCTACAATGAGCAGTTCTTC. Residues: CASSALLAGSYNEQFF.

This clone was counted between two and nine times. Here the CDR3 reads CASSFDRGSTEAFF. The CDR3, as DNA: TGTGCCAGCAGCTTTGACAGGGGGAGCACTGAAGCTTTCTTT. The chain employs TRBV7-2 and TRBJ1-1; TRBD1 agrees at 9 bases. Germline CDR1 is SGHTA and CDR2 is FQGNSA. Trimming removed 3 bases from V and 4 bases from J; junction bases left unmatched: 3. The CDR3 runs to 14 residues.

The chain couples TRBV7-9 to TRBJ2-3, with a possible D match to TRBD2 (6 bases). CDR1 and CDR2 (germline): SEHNR, FQNEAQ (reference sequence). The CDR3 contains 17 residues. V lost 0 bases to trimming and J lost 2 bases, with 15 bases between them. CDR3 nucleotides: TGTGCCAGCAGCTTAGCGTTGCGGGACCTACACACAGATACGCAGTATTTT. Its translation: CASSLALRDLHTDTQYF.

This clone was seen a handful of times. The rearrangement uses TRBV7-9 and TRBJ2-3; D may correspond to TRBD1 or TRBD2 (6 bases each). From germline, CDR1 is SEHNR and CDR2 FQNEAQ (reference sequence). V lost 3 bases and J 14 bases, leaving 27 bases between the germline ends. The CDR3 runs to 16 residues. The CDR3 region has the DNA TGTGCCAGCAGCTTTGGAGGGGGGCCAGGGAAGGCCACCGGGTATTTT. Its protein product is CASSFGGGPGKATGYF.

The V and J genes are TRBV10-3 and TRBJ2-2, with D unresolved. The CDR3 has 14 amino acids. V lost 11 bases and J 5 bases, leaving 18 bases between the germline ends. The V gene's germline CDR1 is ENHRY and CDR2 SYGVKD. The CDR3 sequence: CAAHSNSDTGELFF. The CDR3 nucleotides are TGTGCCGCACACTCGAACAGCGATACCGGGGAGCTGTTTTTT.

The rearrangement uses TRBV25-1 and TRBJ1-1, with D perhaps matching TRBD1 (6 bases). This CDR3 spans 12 amino acids. V lost 5 bases, J lost 10 bases, and 14 bases lay in between. Germline V CDR1 and CDR2: MGHDK, SYGVNS. The DNA for the CDR3 is TGTGCCAGCAGTTGGCCGGGCAGGGGAGCTTTCTTT. Protein: CASSWPGRGAFF.

This clone was detected a few times. The chain joins TRBV6-5 to TRBJ1-4; D call uncertain. The CDR3 is 14 residues long. The V gene's germline CDR1 is MNHEY and CDR2 SVGAGI. The V and J ends lost 2 bases and 4 bases respectively, with 8 bases between them. The CDR3 DNA follows: TGTGCCAGCAGTTACGGCAGTTATAATGAAAAACTGTTTTTT. As protein: CASSYGSYNEKLFF.

The rearrangement links TRBV6-1 to TRBJ2-4, with 7 bases identical to TRBD2. The germline V gene has CDR1 MNHNS and CDR2 SASEGT. J was trimmed by 6 bases and V by 6 bases; bases with no gene match: 11. CDR3 length equals 15 residues. DNA of the CDR3: TGTGCCAGCAGCACTAGCGCCCACGAGGGAAACATTCAGTACTTC. Translated: CASSTSAHEGNIQYF.

The chain is built from TRBV9 and TRBJ1-5; no clear D gene. The CDR3 spans 15 residues. Germline V gene lookup returns CDR1 SGDLS and CDR2 YYNGEE. Trimming pared 4 bases from V and 1 base from J, leaving 12 bases between. The chain's CDR3 is CASSPDGVSNQPQHF. Written as DNA, the CDR3 is TGTGCCAGCAGCCCGGACGGAGTAAGCAATCAGCCCCAGCATTTT.

The chain carries TRBV11-3 and TRBJ2-2; D is undetermined. Deletions cut 0 bases from V and 4 bases from J, with 6 bases between. CDR1 SGHNT and CDR2 YENEEA come from the germline V gene. This CDR3 is built from 14 residues. In nucleotides, the CDR3 is TGTGCCAGCAGCTTAGACTCGGCCACCGGGGAGCTGTTTTTT. Translation gives CASSLDSATGELFF. Supplemented by reference TRBV11-3 and TRBJ2-2, the full variable domain reads EAGVVQSPRYKIIEKKQPVAFWCNPISGHNTLYWYLQNLGQGPELLIRYENEEAVDDSQLPKDRFSAERLKGVDSTLKIQPAELGDSAVYLCASSLDSATGELFFGEGSRLTVL.

Only a few counts were recorded for this clone. The CDR3 bases are TGTGCCTGGAGGAGCTACAGCTACGAGCAGTACTTC. Its protein is CAWRSYSYEQYF. The chain uses TRBV30 and TRBJ2-7, with no clear D. The CDR3 has 12 amino acids. V shed 3 bases and J shed 3 bases, with 9 bases lying between them. Germline values: CDR1 GTSNPN, CDR2 SVGIG (reference sequence).

The rearrangement links TRBV18 to TRBJ1-2, with unresolved D. CDR1 KGHSH and CDR2 LQKENI come from the germline V gene. Trimming stripped 1 base from V and 2 bases from J, with 11 bases between. The CDR3 sequence is 15 residues long. In DNA, the CDR3 is TGTGCCAGCTCACCACTGGAGGAATTAAACTATGGCTACACCTTC. It specifies CASSPLEELNYGYTF.

This clone was counted between two and nine times. The rearrangement uses TRBV4-1 and TRBJ2-2; perhaps TRBD1 as D (6 bases). From germline, CDR1 is MGHRA and CDR2 YSYEKL. The V end was cut by 0 bases, the J end by 7 bases, with 9 bases between. The CDR3 covers 14 residues. CDR3 loop: CASSQEGGSGELFF. The DNA of the CDR3 is TGCGCCAGCAGCCAAGAAGGGGGAAGCGGGGAGCTGTTTTTT.

This clone was observed a few times. This chain connects TRBV19 to TRBJ1-2; D gene unclear. The CDR3 is 9 amino acids. V lost 5 bases and J 6 bases, leaving 1 base between the germline ends. The germline gives CDR1 LNHDA, CDR2 SQIVND (reference sequence). DNA for the CDR3: TGTGCCAGTAGTGATGGCTACACCTTC. It specifies CASSDGYTF.

The chain joins TRBV27 to TRBJ1-5; D not resolved. CDR1 and CDR2 (germline): MNHEY, SMNVEV (reference sequence). Trimming left V 0 bases short and J 4 bases short, with 13 bases between. The CDR3 runs to 16 residues. The CDR3 here is CASSLSLGERNQPQHF. CDR3 bases: TGTGCCAGCAGTTTATCCCTCGGCGAAAGAAATCAGCCCCAGCATTTT.

This clone was seen a handful of times. Within the sample, other DNA sequences also encode this same CDR3. The J gene is TRBJ1-5, the V gene TRBV5-1, with D uncertain. Trimming stripped 0 bases from V and 6 bases from J, with 4 bases between. This CDR3 comprises 12 residues. The V gene's germline CDR1 is SGHRS and CDR2 YFSETQ. The CDR3 bases are TGCGCCAGCAGCTTGGAAGGTCAGCCCCAGCATTTT. Its protein product is CASSLEGQPQHF.

The gene calls are TRBV19 and TRBJ2-5; D is unresolved. CDR3 length equals 12 residues. Germline V CDR1 and CDR2: LNHDA, SQIVND (reference sequence). V was cut by 5 bases and J by 0 bases, with 4 bases left in between. The CDR3 nucleotides are TGTGCCAGTAGTCCTCACCAAGAGACCCAGTACTTC. Translating it yields CASSPHQETQYF.

V and J are TRBV7-2 and TRBJ2-7, with 7 bases matching TRBD1. V dropped 5 bases and J dropped 4; count of bases not matched to a gene: 2. The V gene's germline CDR1 is SGHTA and CDR2 FQGNSA. The CDR3 totals 12 residues. The CDR3 reads CASSQQGYEQYF. The CDR3 nucleotides read TGTGCCAGCAGCCAACAGGGGTACGAGCAGTACTTC.

In its sample, this clone was seen a few times. In nucleotides, the CDR3 is TGTGCCAGCAGCTTGTCTCCGGGACGGTACACCGGGGAGCTGTTTTTT. It codes for CASSLSPGRYTGELFF. The chain links TRBV5-4 to TRBJ2-2; D tentatively reads TRBD1 or TRBD2 (5 bases each). This CDR3 region has 16 residues. Per the germline V gene, CDR1 is SGHNT and CDR2 is YYREEE (reference sequence). V lost 1 base to trimming and J lost 3 bases, with 13 bases between them.

V is TRBV30 and J is TRBJ2-7; 10 positions agree with TRBD1. CDR3 length: 13 amino acids. The J segment lost 7 bases and the V segment lost 5 bases, leaving 8 bases of the junction unmatched. Germline V gene lookup returns CDR1 GTSNPN and CDR2 SVGIG (reference sequence). Written as DNA, the CDR3 is TGTGCCTGGGGGGGACAGGGGTTTAGGGAGCAGTACTTC. Its protein is CAWGGQGFREQYF.

This rearrangement joins TRBV29-1 to TRBJ2-7; D might be TRBD1 or TRBD2, each matching 5 bases. CDR3 length: 14 amino acids. Trimming cost V 6 bases and J 0 bases, with 15 bases left between them. The germline V gene encodes CDR1 SQVTM and CDR2 ANQGSEA. DNA for the CDR3: TGCAGCGTCGCATCCGGGACGGCCTCCTACGAGCAGTACTTC. Its protein is CSVASGTASYEQYF.